Listed below are T cell receptor beta chains from one sample, sequenced in a study of blood T cell repertoires in COVID-19. The method was immunoSEQ multiplex PCR; TCRdb's version includes in-frame clones alone and lacks a portion of them. Among under 200,000 clones listed, over 70% were seen once. The specimen sequenced was peripheral blood. The source of these receptors is a woman of 80 years or more with active or convalescent COVID-19. Both conserved end residues are part of each CDR3. Fields, in order: clone size, CDR3 length, J gene, D gene, V gene, CDR3 DNA, CDR3 protein. A D gene is named only where the DNA matches it firmly. Expanded clones are given a class, and other clones once, few, many or no size at all.

size: once
length: 15
J: TRBJ1-2
D: NA
V: TRBV6-5
DNA: TGTGCCAGCAGACCCGGGGGGCCCCAAGGCTATGGCTACACCTTC
CDR3: CASRPGGPQGYGYTF

size: NA
length: 18
J: TRBJ2-2
D: TRBD2
V: TRBV4-3
DNA: TGCGCCAGCAGCCAAGATTCTAGCGGGGGCCTAAACACCGGGGAGCTGTTTTTT
CDR3: CASSQDSSGGLNTGELFF

size: NA
length: 15
J: TRBJ1-3
D: NA
V: TRBV11-3
DNA: TGTGCCAGCAGCCGAACAGGGTTGTCTGGAAACACCATATATTTT
CDR3: CASSRTGLSGNTIYF

size: NA
length: 17
J: TRBJ2-3
D: TRBD2
V: TRBV18
DNA: TGTGCCAGCTCACCACCGGGACTAGCGGGGAGCACAGATACGCAGTATTTT
CDR3: CASSPPGLAGSTDTQYF

size: NA
length: 13
J: TRBJ1-1
D: NA
V: TRBV29-1
DNA: TGCAGCGTTGAGGGCGGGACGAACACTGAAGCTTTCTTT
CDR3: CSVEGGTNTEAFF

size: once
length: 16
J: TRBJ1-1
D: NA
V: TRBV18
DNA: TGTGCCAGCTCACCAGAGTTAAGGGTTGGGGGGACTGAAGCTTTCTTT
CDR3: CASSPELRVGGTEAFF

size: NA
length: 17
J: TRBJ2-5
D: TRBD2
V: TRBV3-1/TRBV3-2
DNA: TGTGCCAGCAGCCCCTATAGCGGGGGGGCATTAAAGGAGACCCAGTACTTC
CDR3: CASSPYSGGALKETQYF

size: NA
length: 15
J: TRBJ2-5
D: TRBD1
V: TRBV5-1
DNA: TGCGCCAGCAGCCCCTGGACAGGGGGAGGGGAGACCCAGTACTTC
CDR3: CASSPWTGGGETQYF

size: NA
length: 14
J: TRBJ1-3
D: NA
V: TRBV7-2
DNA: TGTGCCAGCACCCCTGGTGGGCCTGGAAACACCATATATTTT
CDR3: CASTPGGPGNTIYF

size: NA
length: 13
J: TRBJ1-2
D: NA
V: TRBV6-5
DNA: TGTGCCAGCAGTTGGGGCTTCGGGTATGGCTACACCTTC
CDR3: CASSWGFGYGYTF

size: few
length: 16
J: TRBJ1-4
D: NA
V: TRBV4-3
DNA: TGCGCCAGCAGCCAAGTTGCGAGAATACCTAATGAAAAACTGTTTTTT
CDR3: CASSQVARIPNEKLFF

size: NA
length: 14
J: TRBJ1-1
D: TRBD1
V: TRBV10-3
DNA: TGTGCCATCAGGCCGACAGGGGAGGGCACTGAAGCTTTCTTT
CDR3: CAIRPTGEGTEAFF

size: NA
length: 15
J: TRBJ2-3
D: TRBD2
V: TRBV7-2
DNA: TGTGCCAGCAGCTTACCGTGGGACTACACAGATACGCAGTATTTT
CDR3: CASSLPWDYTDTQYF

size: NA
length: 15
J: TRBJ2-7
D: NA
V: TRBV10-3
DNA: TGTGCCATCAGTGAGTCCGGGACATCAAGCTACGAGCAGTACTTC
CDR3: CAISESGTSSYEQYF

size: NA
length: 12
J: TRBJ2-5
D: NA
V: TRBV2
DNA: TGTGCCGGACTACGGAGTGTGGAGACCCAGTACTTC
CDR3: CAGLRSVETQYF

size: NA
length: 15
J: TRBJ1-6
D: NA
V: TRBV28
DNA: TGTGCCAGCAGTTTACCCCAGGCCACCTCGTCACCCCTCCACTTT
CDR3: CASSLPQATSSPLHF

size: NA
length: 14
J: TRBJ1-2
D: NA
V: TRBV9
DNA: TGTGCCAGCAGCGTAGGCGGCAATAACTATGGCTACACCTTC
CDR3: CASSVGGNNYGYTF

size: NA
length: 16
J: TRBJ2-2
D: TRBD2
V: TRBV7-7
DNA: TGTGCTAGCAGCCCGACTAGCGGGGGGGCCGGCGGGGAGCTGTTTTTT
CDR3: CASSPTSGGAGGELFF

size: NA
length: 14
J: TRBJ1-2
D: NA
V: TRBV18
DNA: TGTGCCAGCTGCCCCTCTGGACAGAACTATGGCTACACCTTC
CDR3: CASCPSGQNYGYTF

size: NA
length: 15
J: TRBJ2-5
D: TRBD2
V: TRBV11-2
DNA: TGTGCCAGCAGCCCAATAGGCGGGGGGCGGGAGACCCAGTACTTC
CDR3: CASSPIGGGRETQYF

size: NA
length: 16
J: TRBJ2-5
D: TRBD1
V: TRBV15
DNA: TGTGCCACCAGCAGTGGGACAGGGGGTCATTGGGAGACCCAGTACTTC
CDR3: CATSSGTGGHWETQYF

size: NA
length: 16
J: TRBJ2-7
D: NA
V: TRBV16
DNA: TGTGCCAGCAGCCAAATCAGGACTCCTCAATCCTACGAGCAGTACTTC
CDR3: CASSQIRTPQSYEQYF

size: NA
length: 15
J: TRBJ2-2
D: NA
V: TRBV2
DNA: TGTGCCAGCAGTAAGGGACACCTAAACACCGGGGAGCTGTTTTTT
CDR3: CASSKGHLNTGELFF

size: NA
length: 13
J: TRBJ1-1
D: TRBD1
V: TRBV19
DNA: TGTGCCAGTAGGGACAGGGGGATAACTGAAGCTTTCTTT
CDR3: CASRDRGITEAFF

size: NA
length: 14
J: TRBJ1-6
D: NA
V: TRBV5-1
DNA: TGCGCCAGCAGCTTGGACAGGGACAATTCACCCCTCCACTTT
CDR3: CASSLDRDNSPLHF

size: NA
length: 16
J: TRBJ1-1
D: NA
V: TRBV19
DNA: TGTGCCAGTATCCCTCAACGGCTCGCAGGGCGCACTGAAGCTTTCTTT
CDR3: CASIPQRLAGRTEAFF

size: NA
length: 15
J: TRBJ1-3
D: NA
V: TRBV4-3
DNA: TGCGCCAGCAGCCAGTTGACAGGTCCTGGAAACACCATATATTTT
CDR3: CASSQLTGPGNTIYF

size: NA
length: 14
J: TRBJ1-1
D: NA
V: TRBV7-9
DNA: TGTGCCAGCAGCTTAAGTGAGGGCGTGACTGAAGCTTTCTTT
CDR3: CASSLSEGVTEAFF

size: NA
length: 17
J: TRBJ2-3
D: TRBD2
V: TRBV7-2
DNA: TGTGCCAGCAGTTTTCTCAGTAGCGGGGGCCGGGCAGATACGCAGTATTTT
CDR3: CASSFLSSGGRADTQYF

size: once
length: 14
J: TRBJ2-3
D: TRBD1
V: TRBV5-1
DNA: TGCGCCAGCAGCAACGTACAGGGGCCAGATACGCAGTATTTT
CDR3: CASSNVQGPDTQYF

size: NA
length: 17
J: TRBJ1-2
D: TRBD1
V: TRBV7-2
DNA: TGTGCCAGCAGCCGTCCGGGACAGGGGCCAGCTAACTATGGCTACACCTTC
CDR3: CASSRPGQGPANYGYTF

size: NA
length: 14
J: TRBJ2-2
D: NA
V: TRBV29-1
DNA: TGCAGCGTTGCTATACAGGGTTACACCGGGGAGCTGTTTTTT
CDR3: CSVAIQGYTGELFF

size: NA
length: 15
J: TRBJ2-5
D: NA
V: TRBV11-2
DNA: TGTGCCAGCAGCTTAGATAGACTGGTACAAGAGACCCAGTACTTC
CDR3: CASSLDRLVQETQYF

size: NA
length: 14
J: TRBJ1-2
D: NA
V: TRBV29-1
DNA: TGCAGCGTCGGCACCCCGGGACAAACCTATGGCTACACCTTC
CDR3: CSVGTPGQTYGYTF

size: NA
length: 14
J: TRBJ2-2
D: NA
V: TRBV19
DNA: TGTGCCAGCTTACCGGGACAAAACACCGGGGAGCTGTTTTTT
CDR3: CASLPGQNTGELFF